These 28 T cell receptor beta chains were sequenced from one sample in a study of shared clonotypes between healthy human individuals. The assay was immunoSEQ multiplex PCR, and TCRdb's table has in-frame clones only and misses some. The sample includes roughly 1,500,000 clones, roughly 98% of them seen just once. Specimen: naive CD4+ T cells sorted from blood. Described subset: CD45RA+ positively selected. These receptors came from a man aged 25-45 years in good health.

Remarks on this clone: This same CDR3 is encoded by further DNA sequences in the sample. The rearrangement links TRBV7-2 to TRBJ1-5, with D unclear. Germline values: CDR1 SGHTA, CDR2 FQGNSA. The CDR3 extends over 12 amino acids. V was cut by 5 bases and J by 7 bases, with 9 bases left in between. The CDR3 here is CASSPDLQPQHF. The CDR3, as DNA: TGTGCCAGCAGCCCCGATTTGCAGCCCCAGCATTTT.

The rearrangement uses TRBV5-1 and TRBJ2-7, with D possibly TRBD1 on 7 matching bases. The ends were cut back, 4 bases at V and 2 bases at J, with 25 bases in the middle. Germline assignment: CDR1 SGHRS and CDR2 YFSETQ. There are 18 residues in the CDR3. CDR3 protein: CASSAGGVRGQLTYEQYF. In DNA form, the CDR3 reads TGCGCCAGCAGCGCTGGCGGGGTTAGGGGACAGCTCACCTACGAGCAGTACTTC.

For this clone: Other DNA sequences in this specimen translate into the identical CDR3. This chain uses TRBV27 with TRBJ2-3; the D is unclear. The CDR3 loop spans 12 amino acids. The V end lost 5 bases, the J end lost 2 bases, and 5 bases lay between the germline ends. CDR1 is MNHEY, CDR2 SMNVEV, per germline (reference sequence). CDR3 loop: CASSRSTDTQYF. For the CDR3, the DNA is TGTGCCAGCAGTCGCTCCACAGATACGCAGTATTTT.

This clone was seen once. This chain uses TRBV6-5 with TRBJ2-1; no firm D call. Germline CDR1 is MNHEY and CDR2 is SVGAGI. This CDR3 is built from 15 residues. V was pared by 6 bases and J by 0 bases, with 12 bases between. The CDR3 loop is CASRSYQSSYNEQFF. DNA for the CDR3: TGTGCCAGCAGGTCTTATCAGAGCTCCTACAATGAGCAGTTCTTC.

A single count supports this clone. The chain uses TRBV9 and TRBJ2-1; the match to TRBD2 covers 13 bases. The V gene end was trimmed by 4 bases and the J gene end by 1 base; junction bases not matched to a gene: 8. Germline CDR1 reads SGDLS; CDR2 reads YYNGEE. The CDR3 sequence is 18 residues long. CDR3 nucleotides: TGTGCCAGCAGCCCCTACTGGACTAGCGGGAGTTCCTACAATGAGCAGTTCTTC. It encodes CASSPYWTSGSSYNEQFF.

Written as DNA, the CDR3 is TGTGCCAGTAGTATTAAGGTCCGCCTTAGCGGGCCTTACAATGAGCAGTTCTTC. Amino acid sequence: CASSIKVRLSGPYNEQFF. The V and J genes are TRBV19 and TRBJ2-1; 7 nucleotides align to TRBD2. From germline, CDR1 is LNHDA and CDR2 SQIVND (reference sequence). V shed 3 bases and J 4 bases; nucleotides not matched to a gene: 15. The CDR3 is 18 residues long.

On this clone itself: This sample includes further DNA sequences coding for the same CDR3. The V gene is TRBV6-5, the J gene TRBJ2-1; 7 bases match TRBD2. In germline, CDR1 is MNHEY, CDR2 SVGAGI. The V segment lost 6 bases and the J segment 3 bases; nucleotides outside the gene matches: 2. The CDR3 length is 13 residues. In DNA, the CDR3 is TGTGCCAGCAGCAGGACTAGCTACAATGAGCAGTTCTTC. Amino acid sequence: CASSRTSYNEQFF.

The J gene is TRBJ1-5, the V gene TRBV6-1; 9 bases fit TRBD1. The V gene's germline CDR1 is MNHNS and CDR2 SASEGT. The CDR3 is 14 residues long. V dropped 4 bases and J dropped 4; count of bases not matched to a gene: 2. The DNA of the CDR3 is TGTGCCAGCAGTGTTGACAGGGGGAATCAGCCCCAGCATTTT. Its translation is CASSVDRGNQPQHF.

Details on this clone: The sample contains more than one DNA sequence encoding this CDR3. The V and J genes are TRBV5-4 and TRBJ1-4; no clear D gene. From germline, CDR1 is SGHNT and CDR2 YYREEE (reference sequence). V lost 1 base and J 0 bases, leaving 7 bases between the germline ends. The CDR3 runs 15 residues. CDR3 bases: TGTGCCAGCAGCTTGTCGGGTGCAACTAATGAAAAACTGTTTTTT. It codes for CASSLSGATNEKLFF. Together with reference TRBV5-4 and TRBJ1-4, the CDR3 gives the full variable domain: ETGVTQSPTHLIKTRGQQVTLRCSSQSGHNTVSWYQQALGQGPQFIFQYYREEENGRGNFPPRFSGLQFPNYSSELNVNALELDDSALYLCASSLSGATNEKLFFGSGTQLSVL.

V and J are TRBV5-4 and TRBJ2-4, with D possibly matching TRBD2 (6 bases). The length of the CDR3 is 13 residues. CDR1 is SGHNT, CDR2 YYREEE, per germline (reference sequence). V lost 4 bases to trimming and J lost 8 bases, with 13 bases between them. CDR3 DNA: TGTGCCAGCAGCCCTACACCGGGGGACATTCAGTACTTC. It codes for CASSPTPGDIQYF.

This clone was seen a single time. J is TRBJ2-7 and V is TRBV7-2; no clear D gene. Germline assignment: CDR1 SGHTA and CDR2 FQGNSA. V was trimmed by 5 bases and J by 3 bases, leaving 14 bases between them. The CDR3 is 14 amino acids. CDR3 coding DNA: TGTGCCAGCAGCCCCGATCTTGGCAGCTACGAGCAGTACTTC. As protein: CASSPDLGSYEQYF.

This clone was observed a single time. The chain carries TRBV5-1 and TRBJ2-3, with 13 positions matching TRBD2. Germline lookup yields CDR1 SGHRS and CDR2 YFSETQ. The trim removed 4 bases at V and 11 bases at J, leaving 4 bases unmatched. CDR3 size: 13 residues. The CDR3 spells CASSTGLAGEQYF. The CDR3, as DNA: TGCGCCAGCAGCACCGGACTAGCGGGGGAGCAGTATTTT.

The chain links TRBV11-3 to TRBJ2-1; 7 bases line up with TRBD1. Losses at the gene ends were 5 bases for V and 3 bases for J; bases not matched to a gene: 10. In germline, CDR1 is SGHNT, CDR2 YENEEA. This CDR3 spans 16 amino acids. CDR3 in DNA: TGTGCCAGCAGCCTCCTCCCAGGGGGAAACTACAATGAGCAGTTCTTC. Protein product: CASSLLPGGNYNEQFF. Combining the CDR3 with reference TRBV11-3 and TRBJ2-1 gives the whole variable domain EAGVVQSPRYKIIEKKQPVAFWCNPISGHNTLYWYLQNLGQGPELLIRYENEEAVDDSQLPKDRFSAERLKGVDSTLKIQPAELGDSAVYLCASSLLPGGNYNEQFFGPGTRLTVL.

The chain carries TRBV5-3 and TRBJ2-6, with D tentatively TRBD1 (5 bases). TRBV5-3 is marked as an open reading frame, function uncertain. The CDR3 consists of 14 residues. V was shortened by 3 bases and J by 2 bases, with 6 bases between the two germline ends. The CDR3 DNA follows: TGTGCCAGAAGCTCGGACACTGGGGCCAACGTCCTGACTTTC. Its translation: CARSSDTGANVLTF.

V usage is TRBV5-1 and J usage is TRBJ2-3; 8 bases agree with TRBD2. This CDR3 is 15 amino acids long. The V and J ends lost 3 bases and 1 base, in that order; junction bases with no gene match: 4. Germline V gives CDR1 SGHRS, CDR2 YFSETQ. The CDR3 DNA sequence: TGCGCCAGCAGCTCGGGAGGGTCCCGCACAGATACGCAGTATTTT. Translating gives CASSSGGSRTDTQYF.

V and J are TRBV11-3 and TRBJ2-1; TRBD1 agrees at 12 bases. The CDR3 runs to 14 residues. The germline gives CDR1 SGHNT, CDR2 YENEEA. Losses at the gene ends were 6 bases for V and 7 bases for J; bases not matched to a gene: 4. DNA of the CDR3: TGTGCCAGCAGTCGGGACAGGGGGCGGAATGAGCAGTTCTTC. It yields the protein CASSRDRGRNEQFF.

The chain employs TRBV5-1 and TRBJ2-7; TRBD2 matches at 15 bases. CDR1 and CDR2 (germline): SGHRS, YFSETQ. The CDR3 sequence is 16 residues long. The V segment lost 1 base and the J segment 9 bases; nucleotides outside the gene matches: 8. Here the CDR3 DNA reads TGCGCCAGCAGCTTGCGGGGGACTAGCGGGAGGATGAGGCAGTACTTC. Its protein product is CASSLRGTSGRMRQYF.

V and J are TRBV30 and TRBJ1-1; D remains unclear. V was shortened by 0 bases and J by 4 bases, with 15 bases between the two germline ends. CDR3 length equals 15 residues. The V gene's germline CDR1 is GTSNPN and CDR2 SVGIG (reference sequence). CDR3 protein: CAWSVNLGLGTEAFF. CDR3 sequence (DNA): TGTGCCTGGAGTGTAAACCTGGGATTGGGCACTGAAGCTTTCTTT.

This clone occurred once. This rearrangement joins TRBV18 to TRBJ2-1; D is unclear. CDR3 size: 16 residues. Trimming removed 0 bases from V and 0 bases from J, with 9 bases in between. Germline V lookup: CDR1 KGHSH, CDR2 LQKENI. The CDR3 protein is CASSPPGYYSYNEQFF. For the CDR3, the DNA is TGTGCCAGCTCACCACCCGGATATTACTCCTACAATGAGCAGTTCTTC.

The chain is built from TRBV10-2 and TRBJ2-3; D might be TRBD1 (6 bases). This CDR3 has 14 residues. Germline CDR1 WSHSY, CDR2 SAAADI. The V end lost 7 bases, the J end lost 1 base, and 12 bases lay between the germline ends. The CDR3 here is CASTSRGRTDTQYF. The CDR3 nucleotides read TGCGCCAGCACGTCCAGGGGCCGCACAGATACGCAGTATTTT.

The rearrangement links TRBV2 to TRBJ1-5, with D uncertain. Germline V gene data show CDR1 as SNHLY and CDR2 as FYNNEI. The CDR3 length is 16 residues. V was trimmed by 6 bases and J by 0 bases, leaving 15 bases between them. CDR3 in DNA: TGTGCCAGCAGCCGGCTTTGGGCAGATAGCAATCAGCCCCAGCATTTT. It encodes CASSRLWADSNQPQHF.

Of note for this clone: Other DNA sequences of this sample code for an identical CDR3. The CDR3 DNA reads as TGTGCCAGCAGACGAGGGGGACAGGACTACGAGCAGTACTTC. The encoded protein is CASRRGGQDYEQYF. The genes are TRBV28 and TRBJ2-7, with TRBD1 matching 8 bases. The CDR3 is 14 residues long. Losses at the gene ends were 6 bases for V and 3 bases for J; bases not matched to a gene: 7. Germline V gene lookup returns CDR1 MDHEN and CDR2 SYDVKM.

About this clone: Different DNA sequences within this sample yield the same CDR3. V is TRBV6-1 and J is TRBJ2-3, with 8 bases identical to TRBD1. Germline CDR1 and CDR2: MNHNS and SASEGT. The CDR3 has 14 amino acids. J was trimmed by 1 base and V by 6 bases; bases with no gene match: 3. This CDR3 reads CASRAGQGTDTQYF. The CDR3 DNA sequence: TGTGCCAGCAGGGCGGGACAGGGCACAGATACGCAGTATTTT.

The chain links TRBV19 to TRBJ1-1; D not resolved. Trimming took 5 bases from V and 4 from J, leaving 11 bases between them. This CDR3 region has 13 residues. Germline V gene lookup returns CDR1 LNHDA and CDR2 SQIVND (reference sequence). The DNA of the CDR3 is TGTGCCAGTAGTTCACCTTGGGGCACTGAAGCTTTCTTT. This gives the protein CASSSPWGTEAFF.

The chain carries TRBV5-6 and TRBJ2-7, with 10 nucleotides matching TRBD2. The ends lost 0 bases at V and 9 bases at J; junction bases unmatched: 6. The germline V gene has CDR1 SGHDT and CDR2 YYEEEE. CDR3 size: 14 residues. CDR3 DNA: TGTGCCAGCAGCTTGGGGTCTAGCGGGAGTTCGCAGTACTTC. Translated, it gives CASSLGSSGSSQYF.

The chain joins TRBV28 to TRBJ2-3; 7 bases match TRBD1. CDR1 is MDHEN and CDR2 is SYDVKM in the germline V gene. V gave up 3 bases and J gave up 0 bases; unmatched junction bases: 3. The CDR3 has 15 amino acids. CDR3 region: CASSLGQTSTDTQYF. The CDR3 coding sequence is TGTGCCAGCAGTTTGGGACAGACGAGCACAGATACGCAGTATTTT.

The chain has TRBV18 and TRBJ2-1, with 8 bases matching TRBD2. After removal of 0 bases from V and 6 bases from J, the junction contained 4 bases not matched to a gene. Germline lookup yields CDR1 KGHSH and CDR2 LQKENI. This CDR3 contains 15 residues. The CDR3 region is CASSPPGLVSNEQFF. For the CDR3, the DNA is TGTGCCAGCTCACCACCGGGACTAGTCTCCAATGAGCAGTTCTTC.

The CDR3 reads CASSFAGSTYEQYF. The CDR3 DNA reads TGTGCCAGCAGTTTTGCGGGGAGCACCTACGAGCAGTACTTC. This chain uses TRBV2 with TRBJ2-7, with D perhaps TRBD2 (6 bases). CDR1 is SNHLY, CDR2 FYNNEI, per germline. V was cut by 5 bases and J by 2 bases, with 13 bases left in between. This CDR3 region has 14 residues.